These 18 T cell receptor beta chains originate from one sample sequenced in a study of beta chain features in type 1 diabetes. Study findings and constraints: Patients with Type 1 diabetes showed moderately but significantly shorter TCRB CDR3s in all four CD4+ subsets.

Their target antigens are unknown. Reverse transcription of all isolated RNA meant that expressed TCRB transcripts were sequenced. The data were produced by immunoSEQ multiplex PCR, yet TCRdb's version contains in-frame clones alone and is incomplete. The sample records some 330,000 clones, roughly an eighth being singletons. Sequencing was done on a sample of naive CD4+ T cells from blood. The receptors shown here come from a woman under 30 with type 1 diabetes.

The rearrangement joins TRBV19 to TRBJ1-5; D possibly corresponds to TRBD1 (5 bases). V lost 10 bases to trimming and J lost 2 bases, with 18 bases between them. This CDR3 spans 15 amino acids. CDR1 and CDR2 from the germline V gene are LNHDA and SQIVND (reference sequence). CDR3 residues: CATRPKWGGNQPQHF. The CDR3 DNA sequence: TGTGCCACCCGCCCCAAGTGGGGCGGCAATCAGCCCCAGCATTTT.

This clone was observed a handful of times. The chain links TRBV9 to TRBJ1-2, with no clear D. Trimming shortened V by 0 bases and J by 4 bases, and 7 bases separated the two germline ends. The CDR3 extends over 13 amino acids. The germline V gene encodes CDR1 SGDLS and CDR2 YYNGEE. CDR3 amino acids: CASSVEERYGYTF. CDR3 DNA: TGTGCCAGCAGCGTAGAGGAGCGCTATGGCTACACCTTC.

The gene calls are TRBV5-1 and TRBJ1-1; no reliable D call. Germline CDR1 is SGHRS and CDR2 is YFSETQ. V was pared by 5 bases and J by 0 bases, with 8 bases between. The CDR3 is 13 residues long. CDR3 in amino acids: CASSLLLNTEAFF. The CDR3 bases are TGCGCCAGCAGTCTACTGTTGAACACTGAAGCTTTCTTT. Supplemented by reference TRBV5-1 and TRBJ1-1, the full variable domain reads KAGVTQTPRYLIKTRGQQVTLSCSPISGHRSVSWYQQTPGQGLQFLFEYFSETQRNKGNFPGRFSGRQFSNSRSEMNVSTLELGDSALYLCASSLLLNTEAFFGQGTRLTVV.

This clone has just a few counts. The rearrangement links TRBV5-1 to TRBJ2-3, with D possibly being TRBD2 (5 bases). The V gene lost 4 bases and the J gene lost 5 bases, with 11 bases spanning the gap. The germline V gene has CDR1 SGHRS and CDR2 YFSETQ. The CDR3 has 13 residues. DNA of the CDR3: TGCGCCAGCAGCATCCGGGATATAGATACGCAGTATTTT. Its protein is CASSIRDIDTQYF.

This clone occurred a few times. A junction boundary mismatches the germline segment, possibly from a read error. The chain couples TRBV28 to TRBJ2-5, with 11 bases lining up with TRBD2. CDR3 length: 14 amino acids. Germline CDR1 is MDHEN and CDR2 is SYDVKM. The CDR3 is CASSSAFGLAGPNF. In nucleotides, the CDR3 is TGTGCCAGCAGTTCCGCTTTCGGACTAGCGGGCCCGAACTTC.

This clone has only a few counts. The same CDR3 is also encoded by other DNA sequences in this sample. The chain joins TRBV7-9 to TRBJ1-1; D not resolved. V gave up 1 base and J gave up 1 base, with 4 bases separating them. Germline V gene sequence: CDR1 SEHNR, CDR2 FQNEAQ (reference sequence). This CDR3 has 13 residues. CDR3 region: CASSLGQNTEAFF. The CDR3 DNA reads TGTGCCAGCAGCTTAGGACAGAACACTGAAGCTTTCTTT.

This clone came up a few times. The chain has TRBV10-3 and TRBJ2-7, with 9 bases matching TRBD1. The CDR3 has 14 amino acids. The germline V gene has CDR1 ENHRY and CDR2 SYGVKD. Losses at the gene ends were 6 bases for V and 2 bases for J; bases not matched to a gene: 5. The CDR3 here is CAIRAGTGTYEQYF. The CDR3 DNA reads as TGTGCCATCAGGGCCGGGACAGGGACCTACGAGCAGTACTTC.

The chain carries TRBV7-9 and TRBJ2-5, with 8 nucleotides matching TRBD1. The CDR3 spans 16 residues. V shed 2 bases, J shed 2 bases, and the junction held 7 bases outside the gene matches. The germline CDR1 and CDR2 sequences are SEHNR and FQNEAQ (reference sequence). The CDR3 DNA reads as TGTGCCAGCAGCTTACTGGCAGGGGGCGAGCAAGAGACCCAGTACTTC. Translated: CASSLLAGGEQETQYF.

CDR3 DNA sequence: TGTGCCAGCACCCAAACTAGCGGATCCTACAATGAGCAGTTCTTC. Its protein is CASTQTSGSYNEQFF. J is TRBJ2-1 and V is TRBV5-4, with 8 bases fitting TRBD2. The CDR3 loop spans 15 amino acids. Trimming at V came to 6 bases and at J to 1 base, leaving 6 bases not matched to a gene. CDR1 is SGHNT and CDR2 is YYREEE in the germline V gene (reference sequence).

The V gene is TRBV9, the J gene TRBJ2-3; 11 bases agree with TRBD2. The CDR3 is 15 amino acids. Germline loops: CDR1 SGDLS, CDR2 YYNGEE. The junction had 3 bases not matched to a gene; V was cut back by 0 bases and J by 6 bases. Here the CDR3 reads CASSVEPSGRDTQYF. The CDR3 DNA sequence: TGTGCCAGCAGCGTAGAGCCTAGCGGGAGGGATACGCAGTATTTT.

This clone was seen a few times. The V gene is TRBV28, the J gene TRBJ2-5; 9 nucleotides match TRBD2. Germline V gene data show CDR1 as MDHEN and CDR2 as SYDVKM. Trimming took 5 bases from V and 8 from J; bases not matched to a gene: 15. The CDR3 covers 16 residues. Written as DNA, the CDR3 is TGTGCCAGCAGTCTTCGCCCTAGCGGGGCCCCGCGAACCCAGTACTTC. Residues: CASSLRPSGAPRTQYF.

The CDR3 loop reads CASSYSPESNQPQHF. DNA of the CDR3: TGTGCCAGCAGTTACTCGCCGGAGAGCAATCAGCCCCAGCATTTT. The chain is built from TRBV6-6 and TRBJ1-5; the D is unclear. The V gene's germline CDR1 is MNHNY and CDR2 SVGAGI (reference sequence). Trimming removed 0 bases at V and 1 base at J, with 7 bases between. The length of the CDR3 is 15 residues.

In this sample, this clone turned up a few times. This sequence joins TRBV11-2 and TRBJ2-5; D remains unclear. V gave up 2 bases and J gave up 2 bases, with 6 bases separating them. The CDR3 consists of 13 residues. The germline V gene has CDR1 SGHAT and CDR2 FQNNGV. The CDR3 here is CASSLSFQETQYF. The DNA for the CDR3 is TGTGCCAGCAGCTTATCCTTTCAAGAGACCCAGTACTTC. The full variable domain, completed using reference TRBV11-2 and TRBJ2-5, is EAGVAQSPRYKIIEKRQSVAFWCNPISGHATLYWYQQILGQGPKLLIQFQNNGVVDDSQLPKDRFSAERLKGVDSTLKIQPAKLEDSAVYLCASSLSFQETQYFGPGTRLLVL.

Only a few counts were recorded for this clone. The CDR3 region has the DNA TGTGCCTGGAGTGTAGAGGTGGTCCACGAGCAGTACTTC. The encoded protein is CAWSVEVVHEQYF. The rearrangement uses TRBV30 and TRBJ2-7; D gene ambiguous. Trimming shortened V by 0 bases and J by 5 bases, and 11 bases separated the two germline ends. The length of the CDR3 is 13 residues. Germline-derived CDR1 and CDR2 are GTSNPN and SVGIG (reference sequence). The full variable domain, rest sourced from reference TRBV30 and TRBJ2-7, is SQTIHQWPATLVQPVGSPLSLECTVEGTSNPNLYWYRQAAGRGLQLLFYSVGIGQISSEVPQNLSASRPQDRQFILSSKKLLLSDSGFYLCAWSVEVVHEQYFGPGTRLTVT.

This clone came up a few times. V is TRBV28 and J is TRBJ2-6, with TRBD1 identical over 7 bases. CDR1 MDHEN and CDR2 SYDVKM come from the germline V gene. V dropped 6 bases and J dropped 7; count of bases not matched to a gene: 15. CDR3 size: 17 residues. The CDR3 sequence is CASRDTGTVEAANVLTF. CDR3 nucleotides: TGTGCCAGCAGGGATACCGGGACAGTGGAGGCCGCCAACGTCCTGACTTTC.

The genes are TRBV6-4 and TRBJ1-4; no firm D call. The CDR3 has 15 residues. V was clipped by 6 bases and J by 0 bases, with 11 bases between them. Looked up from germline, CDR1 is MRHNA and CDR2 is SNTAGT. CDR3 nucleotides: TGTGCCAGCAGCTTGAGGGCGGCAACTAATGAAAAACTGTTTTTT. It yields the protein CASSLRAATNEKLFF.

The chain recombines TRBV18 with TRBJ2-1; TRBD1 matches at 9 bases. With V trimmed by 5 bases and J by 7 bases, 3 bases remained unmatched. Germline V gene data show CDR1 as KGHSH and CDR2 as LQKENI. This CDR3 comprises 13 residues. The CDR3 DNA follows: TGTGCCAGCTCAATGGGGACAGGGAATGAGCAGTTCTTC. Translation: CASSMGTGNEQFF.

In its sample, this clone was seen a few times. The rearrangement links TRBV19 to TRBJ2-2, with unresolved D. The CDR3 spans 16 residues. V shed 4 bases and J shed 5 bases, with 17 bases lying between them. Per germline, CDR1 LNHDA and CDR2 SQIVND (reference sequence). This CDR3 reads CASSTDTLRLTGELFF. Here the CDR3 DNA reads TGTGCCAGTAGTACCGATACGCTACGACTGACCGGGGAGCTGTTTTTT. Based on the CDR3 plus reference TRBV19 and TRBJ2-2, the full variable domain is DGGITQSPKYLFRKEGQNVTLSCEQNLNHDAMYWYRQDPGQGLRLIYYSQIVNDFQKGDIAEGYSVSREKKESFPLTVTSAQKNPTAFYLCASSTDTLRLTGELFFGEGSRLTVL.